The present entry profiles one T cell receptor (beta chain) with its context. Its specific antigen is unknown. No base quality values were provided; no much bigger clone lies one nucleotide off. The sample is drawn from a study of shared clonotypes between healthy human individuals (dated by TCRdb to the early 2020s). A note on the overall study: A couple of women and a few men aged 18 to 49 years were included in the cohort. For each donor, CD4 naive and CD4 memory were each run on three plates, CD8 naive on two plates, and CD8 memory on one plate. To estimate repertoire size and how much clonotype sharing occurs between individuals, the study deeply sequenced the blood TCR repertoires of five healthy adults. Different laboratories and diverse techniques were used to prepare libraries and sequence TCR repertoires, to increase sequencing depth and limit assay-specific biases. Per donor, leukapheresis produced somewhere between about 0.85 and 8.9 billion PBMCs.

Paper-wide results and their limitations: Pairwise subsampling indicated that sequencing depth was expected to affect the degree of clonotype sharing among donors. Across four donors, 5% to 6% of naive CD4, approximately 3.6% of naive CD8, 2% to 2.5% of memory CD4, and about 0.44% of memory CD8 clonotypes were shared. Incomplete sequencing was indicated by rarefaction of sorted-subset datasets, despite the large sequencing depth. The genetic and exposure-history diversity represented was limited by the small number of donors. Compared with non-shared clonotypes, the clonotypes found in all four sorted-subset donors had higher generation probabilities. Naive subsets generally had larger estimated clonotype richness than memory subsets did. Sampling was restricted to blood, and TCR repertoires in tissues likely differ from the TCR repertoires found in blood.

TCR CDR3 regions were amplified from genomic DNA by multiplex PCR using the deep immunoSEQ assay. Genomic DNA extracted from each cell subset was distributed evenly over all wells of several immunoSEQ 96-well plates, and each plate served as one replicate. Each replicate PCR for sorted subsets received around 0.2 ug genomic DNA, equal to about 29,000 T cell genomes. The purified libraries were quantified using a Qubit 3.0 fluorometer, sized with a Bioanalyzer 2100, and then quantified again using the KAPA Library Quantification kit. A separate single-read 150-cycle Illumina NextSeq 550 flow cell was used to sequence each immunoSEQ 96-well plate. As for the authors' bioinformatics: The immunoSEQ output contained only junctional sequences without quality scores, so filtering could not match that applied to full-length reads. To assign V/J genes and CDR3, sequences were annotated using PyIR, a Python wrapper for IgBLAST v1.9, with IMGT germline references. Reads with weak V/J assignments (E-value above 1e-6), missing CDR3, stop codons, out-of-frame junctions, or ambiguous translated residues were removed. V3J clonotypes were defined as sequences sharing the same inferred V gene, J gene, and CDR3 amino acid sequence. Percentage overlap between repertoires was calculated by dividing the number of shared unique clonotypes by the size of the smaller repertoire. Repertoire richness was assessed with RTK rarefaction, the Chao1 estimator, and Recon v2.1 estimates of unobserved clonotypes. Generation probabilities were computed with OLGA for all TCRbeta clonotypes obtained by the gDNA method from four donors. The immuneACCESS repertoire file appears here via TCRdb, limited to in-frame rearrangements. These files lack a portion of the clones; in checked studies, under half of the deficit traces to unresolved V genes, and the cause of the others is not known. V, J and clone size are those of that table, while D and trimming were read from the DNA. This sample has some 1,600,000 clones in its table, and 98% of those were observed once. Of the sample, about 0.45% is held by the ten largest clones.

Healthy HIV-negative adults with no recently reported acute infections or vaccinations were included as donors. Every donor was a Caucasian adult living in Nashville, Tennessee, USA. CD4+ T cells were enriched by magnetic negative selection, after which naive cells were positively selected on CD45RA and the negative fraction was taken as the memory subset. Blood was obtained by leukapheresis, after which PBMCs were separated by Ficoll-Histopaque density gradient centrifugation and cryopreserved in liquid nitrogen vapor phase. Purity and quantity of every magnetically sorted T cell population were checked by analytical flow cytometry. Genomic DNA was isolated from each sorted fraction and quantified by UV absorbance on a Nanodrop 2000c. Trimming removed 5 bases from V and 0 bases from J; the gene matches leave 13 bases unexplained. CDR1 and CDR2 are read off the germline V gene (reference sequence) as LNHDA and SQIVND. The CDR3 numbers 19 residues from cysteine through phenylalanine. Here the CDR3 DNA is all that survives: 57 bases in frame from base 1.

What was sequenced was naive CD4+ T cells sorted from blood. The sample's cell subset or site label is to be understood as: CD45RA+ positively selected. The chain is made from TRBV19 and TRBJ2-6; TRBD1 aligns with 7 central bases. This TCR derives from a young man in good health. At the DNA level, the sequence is TGTGCCAGTAGTGAAACAGGGGTGCTCCTTAACTCTGGGGCCAACGTCCTGACTTTC. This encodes CASSETGVLLNSGANVLTF.